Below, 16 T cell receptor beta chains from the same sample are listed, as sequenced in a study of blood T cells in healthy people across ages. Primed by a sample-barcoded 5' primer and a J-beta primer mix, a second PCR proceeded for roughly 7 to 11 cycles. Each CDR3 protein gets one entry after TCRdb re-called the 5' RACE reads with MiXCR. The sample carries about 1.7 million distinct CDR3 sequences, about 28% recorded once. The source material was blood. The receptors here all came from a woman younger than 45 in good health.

CDR3 DNA sequence: TGTGCCAGCAGCCCTAGGATCCGAGGGGGTGGGGAGACCCAGTACTTC. This translates into CASSPRIRGGGETQYF. The chain is built from TRBV11-2 and TRBJ2-5, with D possibly matching TRBD1 (6 bases). Trimming took 5 bases from V and 5 from J, leaving 21 bases between them. The CDR3 consists of 16 residues. Germline loops: CDR1 SGHAT, CDR2 FQNNGV.

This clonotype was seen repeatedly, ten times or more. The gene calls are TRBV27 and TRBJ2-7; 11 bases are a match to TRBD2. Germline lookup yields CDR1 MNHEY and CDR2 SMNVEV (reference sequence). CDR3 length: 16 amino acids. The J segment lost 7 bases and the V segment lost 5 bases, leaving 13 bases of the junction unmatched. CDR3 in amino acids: CASSRLAGGVRGEQYF. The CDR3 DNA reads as TGTGCCAGCAGTAGGCTAGCGGGAGGTGTCCGCGGGGAGCAGTACTTC.

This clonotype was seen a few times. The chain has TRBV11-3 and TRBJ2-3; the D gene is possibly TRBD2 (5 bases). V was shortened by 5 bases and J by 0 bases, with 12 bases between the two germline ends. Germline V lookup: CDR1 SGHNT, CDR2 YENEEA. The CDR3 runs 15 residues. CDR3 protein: CASSPPGMSTDTQYF. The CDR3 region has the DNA TGTGCCAGCAGCCCCCCGGGGATGAGCACAGATACGCAGTATTTT.

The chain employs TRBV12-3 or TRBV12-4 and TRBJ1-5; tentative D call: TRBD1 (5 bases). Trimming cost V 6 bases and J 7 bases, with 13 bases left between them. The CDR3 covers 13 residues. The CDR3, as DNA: TGTGCCAGCAGACCGACAGTAGGGCAGCCCCAGCATTTT. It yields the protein CASRPTVGQPQHF.

The CDR3 DNA reads as TGTGCCAGCAGTCCCTGGGGGGGACAGGACACAGATACGCAGTATTTT. Translated, it gives CASSPWGGQDTDTQYF. V gene TRBV7-6 combines with J gene TRBJ2-3; D possibly corresponds to TRBD1 (8 bases). Trimming left V 6 bases short and J 2 bases short, with 18 bases between. This CDR3 spans 16 amino acids. Germline lookup yields CDR1 SGHVS and CDR2 FNYEAQ.

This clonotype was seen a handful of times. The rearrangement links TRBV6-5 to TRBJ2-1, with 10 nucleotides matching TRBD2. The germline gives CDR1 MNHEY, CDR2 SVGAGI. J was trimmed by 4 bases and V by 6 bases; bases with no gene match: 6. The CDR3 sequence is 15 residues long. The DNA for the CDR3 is TGTGCCAGCAGCAGGGGGGGACTAGCGTACAATGAGCAGTTCTTC. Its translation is CASSRGGLAYNEQFF.

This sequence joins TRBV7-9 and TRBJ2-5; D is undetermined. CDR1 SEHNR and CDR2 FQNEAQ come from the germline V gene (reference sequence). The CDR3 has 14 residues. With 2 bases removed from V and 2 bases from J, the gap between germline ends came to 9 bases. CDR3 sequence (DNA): TGTGCCAGCAGCTTAAAACCTTCACAAGAGACCCAGTACTTC. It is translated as CASSLKPSQETQYF.

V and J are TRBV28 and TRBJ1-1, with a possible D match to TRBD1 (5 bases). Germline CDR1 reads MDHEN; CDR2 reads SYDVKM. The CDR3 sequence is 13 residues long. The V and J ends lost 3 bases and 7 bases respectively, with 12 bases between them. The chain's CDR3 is CASSFVAGSEAFF. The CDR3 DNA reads TGTGCCAGCAGTTTTGTGGCAGGGAGTGAAGCTTTCTTT.

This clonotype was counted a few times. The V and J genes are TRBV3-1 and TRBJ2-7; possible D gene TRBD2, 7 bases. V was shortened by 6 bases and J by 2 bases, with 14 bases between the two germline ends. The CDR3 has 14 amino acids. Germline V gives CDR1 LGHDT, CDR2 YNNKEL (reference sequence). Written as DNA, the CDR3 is TGTGCCAGCAGTAAACCGGGGGGCGCCTACGAGCAGTACTTC. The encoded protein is CASSKPGGAYEQYF.

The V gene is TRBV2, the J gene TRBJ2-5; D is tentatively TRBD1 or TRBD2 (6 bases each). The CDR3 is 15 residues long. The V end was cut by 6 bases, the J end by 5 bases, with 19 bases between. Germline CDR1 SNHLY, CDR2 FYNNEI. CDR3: CASRNTTLGGETQYF. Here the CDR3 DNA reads TGTGCCAGCAGGAATACTACACTAGGGGGGGAGACCCAGTACTTC.

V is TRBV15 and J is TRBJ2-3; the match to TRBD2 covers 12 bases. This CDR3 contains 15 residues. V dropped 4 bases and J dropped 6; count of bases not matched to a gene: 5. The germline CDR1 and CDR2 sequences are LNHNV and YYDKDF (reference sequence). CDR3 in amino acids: CATSKLAGGADTQYF. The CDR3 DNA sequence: TGTGCCACCAGCAAACTAGCGGGGGGCGCGGATACGCAGTATTTT. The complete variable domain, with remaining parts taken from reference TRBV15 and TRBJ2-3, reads DAMVIQNPRYQVTQFGKPVTLSCSQTLNHNVMYWYQQKSSQAPKLLFHYYDKDFNNEADTPDNFQSRRPNTSFCFLDIRSPGLGDTAMYLCATSKLAGGADTQYFGPGTRLTVL.

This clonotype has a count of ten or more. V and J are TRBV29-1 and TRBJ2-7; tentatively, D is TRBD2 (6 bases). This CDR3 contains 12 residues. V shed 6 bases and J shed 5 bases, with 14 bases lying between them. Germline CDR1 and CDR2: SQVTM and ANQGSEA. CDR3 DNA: TGCAGCGTCCGCTGGGACTTTAACGAGCAGTACTTC. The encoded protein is CSVRWDFNEQYF.

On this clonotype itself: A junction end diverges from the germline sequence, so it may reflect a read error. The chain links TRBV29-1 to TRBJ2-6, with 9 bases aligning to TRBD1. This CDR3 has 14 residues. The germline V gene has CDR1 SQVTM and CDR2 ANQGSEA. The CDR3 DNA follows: TGCAGCGTCGGGGACAGGGCTGGGGCCAACGTCCGGACTTTC. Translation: CSVGDRAGANVRTF.

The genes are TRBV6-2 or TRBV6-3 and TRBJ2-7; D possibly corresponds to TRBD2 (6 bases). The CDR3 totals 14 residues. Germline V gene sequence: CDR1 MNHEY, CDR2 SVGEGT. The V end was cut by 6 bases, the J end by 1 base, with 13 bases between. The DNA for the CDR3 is TGTGCCAGCAGGACCGGGACTGCATCCTACGAGCAGTACTTC. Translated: CASRTGTASYEQYF.

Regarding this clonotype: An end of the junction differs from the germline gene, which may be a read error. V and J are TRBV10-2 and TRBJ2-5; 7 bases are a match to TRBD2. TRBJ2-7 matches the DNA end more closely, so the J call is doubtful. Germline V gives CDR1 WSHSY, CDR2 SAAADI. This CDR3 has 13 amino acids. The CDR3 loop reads CARSESGGYEQYF. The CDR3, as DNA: TGCGCCAGGAGTGAGTCCGGGGGGTACGAGCAGTACTTC.

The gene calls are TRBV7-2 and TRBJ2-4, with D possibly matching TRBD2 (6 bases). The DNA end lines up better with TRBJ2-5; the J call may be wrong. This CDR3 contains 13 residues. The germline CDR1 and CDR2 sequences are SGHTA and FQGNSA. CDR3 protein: CASSFFQGGTQYF. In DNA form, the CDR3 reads TGTGCCAGCAGCTTCTTTCAGGGAGGGACCCAGTACTTC.